Below are 26 T cell receptor beta chains sequenced from a single sample in a study of cytomegalovirus exposure and HLA in healthy donors. The study ran its PCR with 60 Vbeta and 13 Jbeta primers. Clones were sequenced by immunoSEQ multiplex PCR, and TCRdb holds only the in-frame ones, with some missing. Among 120,000 or so clones, 80% were seen once, and the ten largest hold over 2%. Sequencing was performed on PBMCs. Receptors originate from a man younger than 45 in good health and CMV-seronegative.

The chain combines TRBV7-9 with TRBJ1-4; 9 positions agree with TRBD1. The CDR3 length is 14 residues. Germline CDR1 reads SEHNR; CDR2 reads FQNEAQ (reference sequence). With 6 bases clipped from V and 4 bases from J, the junction kept 3 bases outside the gene matches. DNA for the CDR3: TGTGCCAGCAGACAGGGGGCGGTTAATGAAAAACTGTTTTTT. Translating gives CASRQGAVNEKLFF.

The chain combines TRBV28 with TRBJ1-3; weak D call: TRBD1 (5 bases). Trimming took off 5 bases at V and 2 bases at J, with 13 bases between the two ends. CDR3 length: 15 amino acids. Per the germline V gene, CDR1 is MDHEN and CDR2 is SYDVKM. As DNA, the CDR3 is TGTGCCAGCAGTCCCCCTCAAGGGGCTGGAAACACCATATATTTT. Its translation is CASSPPQGAGNTIYF.

This sequence joins TRBV27 and TRBJ1-5; D ambiguous. Per germline, CDR1 MNHEY and CDR2 SMNVEV (reference sequence). V was pared by 2 bases and J by 0 bases, with 8 bases between. CDR3 length equals 15 residues. The CDR3 DNA sequence: TGTGCCAGCAGTTTAGGTTACGGTAGCAATCAGCCCCAGCATTTT. Amino acids: CASSLGYGSNQPQHF.

A single count supports this clone. V gene TRBV2 combines with J gene TRBJ1-1; a weak D match, TRBD1 (6 bases). The germline V gene encodes CDR1 SNHLY and CDR2 FYNNEI. Trimming removed 8 bases from V and 4 bases from J, with 17 bases in between. CDR3 length: 14 amino acids. The CDR3 DNA sequence: TGTGCCAGCCTCTCGAACAGGGTGGGCACTGAAGCTTTCTTT. Residues: CASLSNRVGTEAFF.

This clone was seen only once. This chain links TRBV19 with TRBJ1-2, with 9 bases aligning to TRBD1. The germline gives CDR1 LNHDA, CDR2 SQIVND (reference sequence). The CDR3 length is 13 residues. J gave up 7 bases and V 4 bases, and 4 bases lay outside the gene matches. The CDR3 reads CASSTRQGVGYTF. In nucleotides, the CDR3 is TGTGCCAGTAGTACCCGACAGGGGGTTGGCTACACCTTC.

V and J are TRBV19 and TRBJ2-7; 7 positions agree with TRBD1. Looked up from germline, CDR1 is LNHDA and CDR2 is SQIVND (reference sequence). V shed 8 bases and J 4 bases; nucleotides not matched to a gene: 11. The CDR3 has 14 residues. CDR3 region: CASGHRGNGYEQYF. CDR3 bases: TGTGCCAGTGGTCACAGGGGAAACGGATACGAGCAGTACTTC.

V gene TRBV7-2 combines with J gene TRBJ1-5; the D gene is possibly TRBD1 (5 bases). There are 16 residues in the CDR3. Trimming pared 2 bases from V and 1 base from J, leaving 12 bases between. The germline V gene encodes CDR1 SGHTA and CDR2 FQGNSA. The CDR3 reads CASSLMQGGSNQPQHF. CDR3 sequence (DNA): TGTGCCAGCAGCTTAATGCAGGGTGGCAGCAATCAGCCCCAGCATTTT.

Only a few counts were recorded for this clone. The rearrangement links TRBV18 to TRBJ1-4, with D possibly being TRBD1 (5 bases). The CDR3 consists of 14 residues. Germline CDR1 KGHSH, CDR2 LQKENI. V dropped 1 base and J dropped 4 bases, with 7 bases sitting between them. CDR3 loop: CASSPLQGNEKLFF. CDR3 bases: TGTGCCAGCTCACCACTCCAGGGTAATGAAAAACTGTTTTTT.

The chain recombines TRBV6-1 with TRBJ2-7; TRBD2 matches at 14 bases. This CDR3 comprises 19 residues. V lost 4 bases to trimming and J lost 2 bases; unmatched junction nucleotides: 13. Germline lookup yields CDR1 MNHNS and CDR2 SASEGT. In nucleotides, the CDR3 is TGTGCCAGCAGTGGACCGGGACTAGCGGGAGCAATGGGGACCTACGAGCAGTACTTC. Translation: CASSGPGLAGAMGTYEQYF.

The chain couples TRBV6-6 to TRBJ1-5; possible D gene TRBD1, 6 bases. The CDR3 length is 15 residues. Germline assignment: CDR1 MNHNY and CDR2 SVGAGI (reference sequence). V lost 2 bases and J lost 6, with 14 bases in between. The CDR3 loop reads CASSYGQGLAQPQHF. In DNA form, the CDR3 reads TGTGCCAGCAGTTACGGGCAGGGGTTAGCTCAGCCCCAGCATTTT.

V and J are TRBV7-2 and TRBJ2-7; D gene unclear. The germline CDR1 and CDR2 sequences are SGHTA and FQGNSA. The CDR3 loop spans 15 amino acids. V gave up 2 bases and J gave up 3 bases, with 14 bases separating them. CDR3 residues: CASSLNPYALYEQYF. CDR3 in DNA: TGTGCCAGCAGCTTAAACCCCTACGCCCTCTACGAGCAGTACTTC.

On this clone itself: The same CDR3 is also encoded by other DNA sequences in this sample. V is TRBV30 and J is TRBJ2-7; 8 bases fit TRBD1. This CDR3 is 14 amino acids long. Germline V gene lookup returns CDR1 GTSNPN and CDR2 SVGIG (reference sequence). Unmatched junction bases numbered 8, after V lost 5 bases and J lost 2 bases. CDR3 DNA sequence: TGTGCCTGGGGACAGGGAATGTCCCCCTACGAGCAGTACTTC. It encodes CAWGQGMSPYEQYF.

The chain joins TRBV11-2 to TRBJ1-1; D unclear. V shed 1 base and J shed 4 bases, with 10 bases lying between them. Per the germline V gene, CDR1 is SGHAT and CDR2 is FQNNGV. The CDR3 has 14 residues. The CDR3 loop is CASSLARPSTEAFF. Written as DNA, the CDR3 is TGTGCCAGCAGCTTAGCCCGCCCGAGCACTGAAGCTTTCTTT. Full variable domain (missing parts from reference TRBV11-2 and TRBJ1-1): EAGVAQSPRYKIIEKRQSVAFWCNPISGHATLYWYQQILGQGPKLLIQFQNNGVVDDSQLPKDRFSAERLKGVDSTLKIQPAKLEDSAVYLCASSLARPSTEAFFGQGTRLTVV.

This clone showed up just once. The rearrangement joins TRBV7-2 to TRBJ1-5; TRBD1 is a possible D gene (6 bases). The CDR3 sequence is 15 residues long. V was shortened by 1 base and J by 5 bases, with 12 bases between the two germline ends. Germline CDR1 reads SGHTA; CDR2 reads FQGNSA. The CDR3, as DNA: TGTGCCAGCAGCTTAGATGGGGGGGCGCATCAGCCCCAGCATTTT. Translating gives CASSLDGGAHQPQHF.

The V gene is TRBV4-3, the J gene TRBJ2-3; TRBD1 aligns across 10 bases. This CDR3 has 16 residues. From germline, CDR1 is LGHNA and CDR2 YSLEER. The V segment lost 1 base and the J segment 0 bases; nucleotides outside the gene matches: 1. CDR3: CASSQGTGGSTDTQYF. DNA for the CDR3: TGCGCCAGCAGCCAAGGGACAGGGGGTAGCACAGATACGCAGTATTTT.

The J gene is TRBJ2-7, the V gene TRBV4-2; 8 bases are a match to TRBD2. CDR1 and CDR2 (germline): LGHNA, YNFKEQ. The CDR3 extends over 16 amino acids. With V trimmed by 5 bases and J by 6 bases, 15 bases remained unmatched. The CDR3 reads CASSGGLVFRNGEQYF. The CDR3 DNA reads as TGTGCCAGCAGCGGGGGACTAGTGTTCCGGAATGGCGAGCAGTACTTC.

V is TRBV18 and J is TRBJ2-7; maybe TRBD1 (5 bases). The V gene's germline CDR1 is KGHSH and CDR2 LQKENI. The CDR3 has 16 amino acids. V gave up 3 bases and J gave up 2 bases, with 17 bases separating them. The CDR3 loop is CASSPDSRVYAYEQYF. For the CDR3, the DNA is TGTGCCAGCTCACCGGATAGCAGGGTATACGCCTACGAGCAGTACTTC. Full variable domain (outside the CDR3, taken from reference TRBV18 and TRBJ2-7): NAGVMQNPRHLVRRRGQEARLRCSPMKGHSHVYWYRQLPEEGLKFMVYLQKENIIDESGMPKERFSAEFPKEGPSILRIQQVVRGDSAAYFCASSPDSRVYAYEQYFGPGTRLTVT.

The V call is TRBV2, the J call TRBJ1-1; TRBD1 agrees at 11 bases. The V segment lost 6 bases and the J segment 1 base; nucleotides outside the gene matches: 7. Germline V gives CDR1 SNHLY, CDR2 FYNNEI. The CDR3 covers 16 residues. The CDR3 coding sequence is TGTGCCAGCAGCGTGTGGGGGACAGGGGGGAACACTGAAGCTTTCTTT. It codes for CASSVWGTGGNTEAFF. Variable domain in full (rest from reference TRBV2 and TRBJ1-1): EPEVTQTPSHQVTQMGQEVILRCVPISNHLYFYWYRQILGQKVEFLVSFYNNEISEKSEIFDDQFSVERPDGSNFTLKIRSTKLEDSAMYFCASSVWGTGGNTEAFFGQGTRLTVV.

This clone was seen a few times. DNA for the CDR3: TGTGCCAGTAGTATAGGGGCCCGGGGGACAGATACGCAGTATTTT. Protein: CASSIGARGTDTQYF. The chain links TRBV19 to TRBJ2-3, with D tentatively TRBD2 (6 bases). Germline V lookup: CDR1 LNHDA, CDR2 SQIVND (reference sequence). Trimming left V 1 base short and J 3 bases short, with 11 bases between. The CDR3 loop spans 15 amino acids.

The chain recombines TRBV5-1 with TRBJ1-3, with 7 bases aligning to TRBD1. The length of the CDR3 is 16 residues. Per the germline V gene, CDR1 is SGHRS and CDR2 is YFSETQ. Losses at the gene ends were 2 bases for V and 4 bases for J; bases not matched to a gene: 9. CDR3 residues: CASSLTRTGQGNTIYF. CDR3 coding DNA: TGCGCCAGCAGCTTAACGCGAACGGGACAGGGAAACACCATATATTTT.

The chain is built from TRBV7-9 and TRBJ2-7; tentative D call: TRBD2 (7 bases). Germline CDR1 SEHNR, CDR2 FQNEAQ (reference sequence). This CDR3 is built from 17 residues. V dropped 4 bases and J dropped 6 bases, with 25 bases sitting between them. The CDR3 DNA is TGTGCCAGCAGCTCCCCCCAGGGAGGGGGAAGGGAGGCCGAGCAGTACTTC. The encoded protein is CASSSPQGGGREAEQYF. Supplemented by reference TRBV7-9 and TRBJ2-7, the full variable domain reads DTGVSQNPRHKITKRGQNVTFRCDPISEHNRLYWYRQTLGQGPEFLTYFQNEAQLEKSRLLSDRFSAERPKGSFSTLEIQRTEQGDSAMYLCASSSPQGGGREAEQYFGPGTRLTVT.

The chain employs TRBV29-1 and TRBJ2-3, with D uncertain. Germline CDR1 and CDR2: SQVTM and ANQGSEA. Trimming cost V 8 bases and J 4 bases, with 13 bases left between them. CDR3 length: 12 amino acids. The CDR3, as DNA: TGCAGCATAGCCTCGGCCTCAGATACGCAGTATTTT. The encoded protein is CSIASASDTQYF.

This clone was counted only a few times. The chain uses TRBV27 and TRBJ1-1, with D perhaps matching TRBD1 (5 bases). The CDR3 consists of 12 residues. V lost 6 bases to trimming and J lost 4 bases, with 9 bases between them. CDR1 and CDR2 (germline): MNHEY, SMNVEV (reference sequence). CDR3 nucleotide sequence: TGTGCCAGCAGCCCAAGGGGCACTGAAGCTTTCTTT. Its protein product is CASSPRGTEAFF.

This chain joins TRBV6-1 and TRBJ1-6; possibly TRBD1 for D (5 bases). Germline V gene sequence: CDR1 MNHNS, CDR2 SASEGT. This CDR3 region has 15 residues. Deletions cut 5 bases from V and 4 bases from J, with 12 bases between. The CDR3 loop is CASSRRQLYNSPLHF. In DNA form, the CDR3 reads TGTGCCAGCAGTCGCCGACAGCTATATAATTCACCCCTCCACTTT.

The rearrangement uses TRBV2 and TRBJ2-7; 10 bases are a match to TRBD2. Trimming cost V 4 bases and J 4 bases; bases outside gene matches: 4. The CDR3 spans 14 residues. CDR1 is SNHLY and CDR2 is FYNNEI in the germline V gene. The DNA of the CDR3 is TGTGCCAGCAGTGCAAGACTAGCGGGTTACGAGCAGTACTTC. It codes for CASSARLAGYEQYF.

This rearrangement joins TRBV7-9 to TRBJ2-7, with 9 bases aligning to TRBD1. There are 17 residues in the CDR3. The V segment lost 6 bases and the J segment 4 bases; nucleotides outside the gene matches: 16. Looked up from germline, CDR1 is SEHNR and CDR2 is FQNEAQ (reference sequence). The DNA for the CDR3 is TGTGCCAGCAGTAATAGAGACCCGGGGACAGGGTATTACGAGCAGTACTTC. Amino acids: CASSNRDPGTGYYEQYF. Supplemented by reference TRBV7-9 and TRBJ2-7, the full variable domain reads DTGVSQNPRHKITKRGQNVTFRCDPISEHNRLYWYRQTLGQGPEFLTYFQNEAQLEKSRLLSDRFSAERPKGSFSTLEIQRTEQGDSAMYLCASSNRDPGTGYYEQYFGPGTRLTVT.